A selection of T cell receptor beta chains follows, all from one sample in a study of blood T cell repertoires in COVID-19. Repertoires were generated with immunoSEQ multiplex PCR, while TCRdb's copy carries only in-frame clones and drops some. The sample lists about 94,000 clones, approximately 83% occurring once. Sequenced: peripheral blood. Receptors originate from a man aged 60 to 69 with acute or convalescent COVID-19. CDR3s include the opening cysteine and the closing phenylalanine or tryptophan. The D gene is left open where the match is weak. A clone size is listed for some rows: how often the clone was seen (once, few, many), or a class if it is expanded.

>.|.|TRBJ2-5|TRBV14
CASSQRVSVDGTQYF
TGTGCCAGCAGCCAAAGGGTTAGCGTTGACGGGACCCAGTACTTC
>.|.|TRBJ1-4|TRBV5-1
CASSLGSTINEKLFF
TGCGCCAGCAGCTTGGGTTCGACTATTAATGAAAAACTGTTTTTT
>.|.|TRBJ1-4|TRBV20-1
CSAPGLEKLFF
TGCAGTGCCCCCGGTCTGGAAAAACTGTTTTTT
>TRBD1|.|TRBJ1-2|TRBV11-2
CASSPQDRVYTF
TGTGCCAGCAGCCCCCAGGACAGGGTCTACACCTTC
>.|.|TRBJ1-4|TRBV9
CASSVGGINEKLFF
TGTGCCAGCAGCGTGGGGGGAATTAATGAAAAACTGTTTTTT
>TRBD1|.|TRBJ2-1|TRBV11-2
CASSLVRSRRDRSFNEQFF
TGTGCCAGCAGCTTAGTCCGGTCCCGCCGGGACAGGAGCTTCAATGAGCAGTTCTTC
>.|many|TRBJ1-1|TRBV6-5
CASSYYGGNTEAFF
TGTGCCAGCAGTTACTATGGCGGAAACACTGAAGCTTTCTTT
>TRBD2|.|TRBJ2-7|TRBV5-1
CASSLVPAGGYEQYF
TGCGCCAGCAGCTTGGTCCCAGCGGGGGGGTACGAGCAGTACTTC
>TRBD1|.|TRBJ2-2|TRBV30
CAWSVPGQGWMNTGELFF
TGTGCCTGGAGTGTCCCGGGACAGGGTTGGATGAACACCGGGGAGCTGTTTTTT
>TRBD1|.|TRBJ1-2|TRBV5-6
CASSLGQTGGIANYGYTF
TGTGCCAGCAGCTTGGGCCAGACAGGGGGCATCGCTAACTATGGCTACACCTTC
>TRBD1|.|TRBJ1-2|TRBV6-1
CASSDSGQNYGYTF
TGTGCCAGCAGTGATTCGGGACAGAATTATGGCTACACCTTC
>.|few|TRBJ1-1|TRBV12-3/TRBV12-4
CASTHPLRTEAFF
TGTGCCAGCACCCATCCCCTCAGGACTGAAGCTTTCTTT
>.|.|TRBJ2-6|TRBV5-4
CASSTPRGTFLRSGANVLTF
TGTGCCAGCAGCACCCCCAGGGGAACTTTTCTACGCTCTGGGGCCAACGTCCTGACTTTC
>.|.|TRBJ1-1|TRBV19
CASSMGSSAFF
TGTGCCAGTAGTATGGGGAGCTCAGCTTTCTTT
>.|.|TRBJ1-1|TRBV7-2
CASSLLGANTEAFF
TGTGCCAGCAGCTTATTGGGGGCGAACACTGAAGCTTTCTTT
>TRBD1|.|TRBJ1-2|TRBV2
CASRATGTANYGYTF
TGTGCCAGCAGGGCTACCGGGACAGCCAACTATGGCTACACCTTC
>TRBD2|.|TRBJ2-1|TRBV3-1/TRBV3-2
CASSQGLADVYNEQFF
TGTGCCAGCAGCCAAGGACTAGCGGACGTCTACAATGAGCAGTTCTTC
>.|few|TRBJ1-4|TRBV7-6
CASSQGDEKLFF
TGTGCCAGCAGCCAAGGGGATGAAAAACTGTTTTTT
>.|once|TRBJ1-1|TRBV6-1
CASSEKRGTEAFF
TGTGCCAGCAGTGAAAAACGAGGCACTGAAGCTTTCTTT
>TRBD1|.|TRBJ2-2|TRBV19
CASSRQGRTGELFF
TGTGCCAGTAGTAGACAGGGAAGAACCGGGGAGCTGTTTTTT
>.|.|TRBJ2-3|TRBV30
CAWSGGLTDTQYF
TGTGCCTGGAGTGGGGGCCTCACAGATACGCAGTATTTT
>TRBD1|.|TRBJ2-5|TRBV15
CATSRVKRDRMGETQYF
TGTGCCACCAGCAGAGTGAAAAGGGACAGGATGGGGGAGACCCAGTACTTC
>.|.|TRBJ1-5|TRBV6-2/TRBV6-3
CASSYSWAGGNQPQHF
TGTGCCAGCAGTTACTCCTGGGCGGGAGGCAATCAGCCCCAGCATTTT
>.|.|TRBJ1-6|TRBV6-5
CASSYSGGFLNSPLHF
TGTGCCAGCAGTTACTCTGGGGGGTTCCTGAATTCACCCCTCCACTTT
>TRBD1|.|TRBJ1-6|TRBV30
CAWSGQGPAPLHF
TGTGCCTGGAGTGGACAGGGCCCAGCACCCCTCCACTTT
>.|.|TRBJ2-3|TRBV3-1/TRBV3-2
CASSPRRDGTDTQYF
TGTGCCAGCAGCCCCCGGAGGGATGGGACAGATACGCAGTATTTT
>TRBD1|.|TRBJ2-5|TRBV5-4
CASSSPTGGTETQYF
TGTGCCAGCAGCTCCCCGACAGGGGGCACTGAGACCCAGTACTTC
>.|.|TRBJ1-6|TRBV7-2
CASSPRVISNSPLHF
TGTGCCAGCAGCCCCAGGGTAATCAGCAATTCACCCCTCCACTTT
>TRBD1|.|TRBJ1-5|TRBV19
CASSIKGQGGQPQHF
TGTGCCAGTAGTATAAAGGGACAGGGAGGTCAGCCCCAGCATTTT
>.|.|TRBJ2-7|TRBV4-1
CASSQGGVGQGILGEQYF
TGCGCCAGCAGCCAAGGGGGGGTAGGGCAGGGTATTTTGGGCGAGCAGTACTTC
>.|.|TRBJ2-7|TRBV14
CASSPYAGAYYEQYF
TGTGCCAGCAGCCCCTACGCAGGGGCTTACTACGAGCAGTACTTC
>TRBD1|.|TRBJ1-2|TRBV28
CASRGTGGGYGYTF
TGTGCCAGCAGGGGGACAGGGGGCGGTTATGGCTACACCTTC
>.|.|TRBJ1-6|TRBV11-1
CASSFGEMRNSPLHF
TGTGCCAGCAGCTTCGGGGAGATGCGAAATTCACCCCTCCACTTT
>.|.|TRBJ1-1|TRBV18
CASSPGAQLNTEAFF
TGTGCCAGCTCACCAGGTGCCCAGTTGAACACTGAAGCTTTCTTT
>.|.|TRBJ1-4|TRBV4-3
CASSQVEREKLFF
TGCGCCAGCAGCCAAGTAGAACGTGAAAAACTGTTTTTT
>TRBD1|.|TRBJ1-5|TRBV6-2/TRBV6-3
CASSDRDESPPQHF
TGTGCCAGCAGTGACAGGGACGAATCCCCCCCCCAGCATTTT
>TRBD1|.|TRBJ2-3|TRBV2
CASSRDRGRWDTQYF
TGTGCCAGCAGTCGGGACAGGGGTCGCTGGGATACGCAGTATTTT
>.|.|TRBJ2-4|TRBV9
CASSSSGGTKNIQYF
TGTGCCAGCAGCTCTTCCGGAGGAACCAAAAACATTCAGTACTTC
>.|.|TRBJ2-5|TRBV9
CASSVDSGFRETQYF
TGTGCCAGCAGCGTAGATTCGGGATTCAGGGAGACCCAGTACTTC
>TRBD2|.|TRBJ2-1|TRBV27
CASSLGPYPLLADEQFF
TGTGCCAGCAGTTTAGGGCCTTACCCCCTACTAGCGGATGAGCAGTTCTTC
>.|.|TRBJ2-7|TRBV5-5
CASSEGHVFSYEQYF
TGTGCCAGCAGCGAGGGACACGTCTTCTCCTACGAGCAGTACTTC
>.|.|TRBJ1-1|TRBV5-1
CASSLAQGYTEAFF
TGCGCCAGCAGCTTGGCCCAGGGCTACACTGAAGCTTTCTTT
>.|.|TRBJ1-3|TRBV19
CATSKSTPGNTIYF
TGTGCCACCTCGAAATCTACGCCTGGAAACACCATATATTTT
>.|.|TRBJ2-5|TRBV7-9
CASSLQERDQYF
TGTGCCAGCAGCCTACAAGAGAGGGACCAGTACTTC
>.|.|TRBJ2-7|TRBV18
CASSPGTSSYEQYF
TGTGCCAGCTCACCCGGGACTTCCTCCTACGAGCAGTACTTC
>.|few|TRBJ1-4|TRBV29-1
CSVELQEYNEKLFF
TGCAGCGTTGAACTACAGGAGTATAATGAAAAACTGTTTTTT
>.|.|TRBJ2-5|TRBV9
CASSVVGARETQYF
TGTGCCAGCAGCGTAGTTGGGGCCCGGGAGACCCAGTACTTC
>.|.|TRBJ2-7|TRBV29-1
CSVGGGQAYEQYF
TGCAGCGTTGGCGGGGGACAGGCCTACGAGCAGTACTTC
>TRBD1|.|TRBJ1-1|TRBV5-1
CASSLGAGGPLEAFF
TGCGCCAGCAGCTTGGGTGCAGGGGGACCTTTGGAAGCTTTCTTT
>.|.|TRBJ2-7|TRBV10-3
CAISDRDNYEQYF
TGTGCCATCAGTGATCGTGACAACTACGAGCAGTACTTC